This T cell receptor beta chain was sequenced during a study of metastatic and nonmetastatic thyroid tumors. Study-wide context: Blood and tumor or nodule tissue repertoires from malignant and benign thyroid patients were compared.

The CDR3 covers 15 residues. V lost 3 bases and J lost 1; bases outside the gene matches: 2. There were no patients who had received any treatment before thyroid surgery. Using MiXCR, TCRdb re-called clones from the PCR reads. The top ten clones hold 21% of a sample with about 17,000 clones, around 22% of them seen once. Sequenced: adjacent normal tissue. The J gene is TRBJ2-7, the V gene TRBV12-3 or TRBV12-4; TRBD1 aligns across 11 bases. The source is a female donor with papillary thyroid cancer or a benign thyroid nodule (not recorded which). Some clones in this sample may be carry-over from other donors' samples. The CDR3 region is CASSFGTGGSYEQYF. CDR3 in DNA: TGTGCCAGCAGTTTTGGGACAGGGGGGTCCTACGAGCAGTACTTC.